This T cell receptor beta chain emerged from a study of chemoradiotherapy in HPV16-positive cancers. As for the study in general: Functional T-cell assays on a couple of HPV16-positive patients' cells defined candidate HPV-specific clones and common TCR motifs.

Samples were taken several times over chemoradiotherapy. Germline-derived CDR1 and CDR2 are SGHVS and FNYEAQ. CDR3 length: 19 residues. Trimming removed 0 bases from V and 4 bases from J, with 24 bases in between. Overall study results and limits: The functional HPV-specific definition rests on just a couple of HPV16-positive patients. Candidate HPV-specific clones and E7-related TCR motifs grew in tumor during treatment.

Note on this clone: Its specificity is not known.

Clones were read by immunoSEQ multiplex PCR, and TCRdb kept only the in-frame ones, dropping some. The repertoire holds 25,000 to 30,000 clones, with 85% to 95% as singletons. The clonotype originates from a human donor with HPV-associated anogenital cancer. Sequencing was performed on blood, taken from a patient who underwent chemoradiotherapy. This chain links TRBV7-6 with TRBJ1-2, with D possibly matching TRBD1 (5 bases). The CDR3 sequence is CASSLAPREHGAGGYGYTF. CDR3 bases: TGTGCCAGCAGCTTAGCCCCTAGGGAGCACGGGGCCGGCGGCTATGGCTACACCTTC.